These 10 T cell receptor beta chains were all obtained from the same sample, sequenced in a study of blood T cells in healthy people across ages. With a J-beta primer mix and a sample-barcoded 5' primer, a second PCR ran roughly 6 to 12 cycles. MiXCR, run by TCRdb on the 5' RACE reads, gives a single entry per CDR3 protein. The sample shows approximately 800,000 distinct CDR3 sequences, approximately 55% of them seen only once. Source material: blood. These receptors came from a man older than 75 in good health.

This rearrangement joins TRBV7-2 to TRBJ1-1, with a tentative D call TRBD1 (6 bases). CDR1 is SGHTA, CDR2 FQGNSA, per germline. V was pared by 5 bases and J by 5 bases, with 18 bases between. This CDR3 spans 15 amino acids. CDR3 protein: CASSGKGGMGTEAFF. The CDR3, as DNA: TGTGCCAGCAGCGGGAAGGGGGGGATGGGGACTGAAGCTTTCTTT.

The chain is built from TRBV27 and TRBJ1-6; D not resolved. Trimming shortened V by 6 bases and J by 6 bases, and 6 bases separated the two germline ends. Per germline, CDR1 MNHEY and CDR2 SMNVEV (reference sequence). The CDR3 is 12 residues long. CDR3 DNA sequence: TGTGCCAGCAGCCGTCCTAATTCACCCCTCCACTTT. Amino acids: CASSRPNSPLHF.

This clonotype was recorded once. The rearrangement joins TRBV18 to TRBJ2-7; perhaps TRBD1 as D (5 bases). The CDR3 is made up of 13 amino acids. The ends were cut back, 6 bases at V and 6 bases at J, with 15 bases in the middle. Germline V lookup: CDR1 KGHSH, CDR2 LQKENI. The CDR3 region has the DNA TGTGCCAGCTCCCCTTCACAGGATCGCGAGCAGTACTTC. Amino acid sequence: CASSPSQDREQYF.

This clonotype showed up just a few times. The rearrangement uses TRBV6-6 and TRBJ2-3, with 8 bases fitting TRBD1. V was pared by 4 bases and J by 0 bases, with 9 bases of the junction left unmatched. Germline V gene lookup returns CDR1 MNHNY and CDR2 SVGAGI (reference sequence). The CDR3 sequence is 17 residues long. CDR3 loop: CASSFGQGETSTDTQYF. The CDR3 bases are TGTGCCAGCAGTTTCGGACAGGGCGAGACAAGCACAGATACGCAGTATTTT.

The genes are TRBV27 and TRBJ2-4, with 8 positions matching TRBD2. With the DNA end fitting TRBJ2-5 better, the J assignment may be wrong. The CDR3 is 16 amino acids. Germline V gives CDR1 MNHEY, CDR2 SMNVEV (reference sequence). The chain's CDR3 is CASLSGVAGKKETQYF. The CDR3 DNA follows: TGTGCCAGCCTTTCCGGGGTAGCGGGAAAGAAAGAGACCCAGTACTTC.

The CDR3: CSATPEPGLAGGLQFF. The CDR3 DNA follows: TGCAGTGCTACTCCGGAGCCGGGACTAGCGGGAGGGCTACAGTTCTTC. The chain recombines TRBV20-1 with TRBJ2-7; 16 nucleotides agree with TRBD2. The J call may not be correct, given that the DNA end is closer to TRBJ2-1. CDR1 DFQATT and CDR2 SNEGSKA come from the germline V gene (reference sequence). CDR3 length equals 16 residues.

The genes are TRBV5-1 and TRBJ2-5, with a possible D match to TRBD2 (5 bases). Germline V lookup: CDR1 SGHRS, CDR2 YFSETQ. CDR3 length equals 13 residues. With 0 bases removed from V and 11 bases from J, the gap between germline ends came to 14 bases. For the CDR3, the DNA is TGCGCCAGCAGCTTGGGTGCAGGTTGGGAGCAGTACTTC. It encodes CASSLGAGWEQYF.

J is TRBJ2-3 and V is TRBV20-1, with unresolved D. Germline CDR1 reads DFQATT; CDR2 reads SNEGSKA (reference sequence). There are 12 residues in the CDR3. With 5 bases removed from V and 3 bases from J, the gap between germline ends came to 9 bases. In nucleotides, the CDR3 is TGCAGTGCTCCCACCCGAACAGATACGCAGTATTTT. This translates into CSAPTRTDTQYF.

This clonotype was seen a handful of times. The CDR3 region is CASRPGFPYEQYF. The CDR3 DNA reads as TGTGCCAGCAGGCCGGGATTCCCCTACGAGCAGTACTTC. This rearrangement joins TRBV7-2 to TRBJ2-7; D possibly corresponds to TRBD2 (5 bases). The CDR3 has 13 amino acids. Germline CDR1 SGHTA, CDR2 FQGNSA. Trimming shortened V by 6 bases and J by 2 bases, and 11 bases separated the two germline ends.

This chain joins TRBV7-3 and TRBJ2-2; TRBD2 matches at 10 bases. V shed 5 bases and J 4 bases; nucleotides not matched to a gene: 4. The V gene's germline CDR1 is SGHTA and CDR2 FQGTGA. The CDR3 length is 15 residues. The CDR3, as DNA: TGTGCCAGCAGCCCCCGACTAGCGGGCACCGGGGAGCTGTTTTTT. This sequence encodes CASSPRLAGTGELFF.